Described below is a single TCR beta chain sequence and its context. The data are from a study of blood T cell repertoires in COVID-19. Original methodology: Amplified reference gene primers provided the basis for estimating nucleated cell counts. TCRdb's copy holds only in-frame clones and misses some; the assay was immunoSEQ multiplex PCR. The D gene and trimming were derived from the DNA, and the V and J assignments and clone size from that table. The sample includes approximately 96,000 clones, 90% to 95% of them seen just once. V lost 4 bases and J lost 4, with 22 bases in between. CDR3 length equals 17 residues. CDR1 is MNHEY and CDR2 is SVGEGT in the germline V gene.

J is TRBJ2-5 and V is TRBV6-2 or TRBV6-3; possible D gene TRBD2, 6 bases. This clonotype originated in a human donor with active COVID-19. The donor label of this sample is uncertain. Sequencing used peripheral blood. In nucleotides, the CDR3 is TGTGCCAGCAGTTCGGGGACTCTAGCCCCCACTCCAGAGACCCAGTACTTC. It yields the protein CASSSGTLAPTPETQYF.